The rows below give T cell receptor beta chains drawn from one sample of a study of human thymus T cells. Clones were read by immunoSEQ multiplex PCR, and TCRdb kept only the in-frame ones, dropping some. The data show 78,000 or so clones, with 90% to 97% seen just once and 0.025% to 0.04% held by the top ten. Sequences were obtained from thymus tissue. These receptors were taken from a boy in the first two years of life with a congenital heart defect but otherwise immunologically healthy. Each CDR3 is given with its conserved first and last residue. Each record gives: clone size, CDR3 length, D gene, V gene, J gene, CDR3 protein, CDR3 DNA. D genes are given only for firm matches. Only part of the rows carry a size: once, few, many, or a class if the clone is expanded.

clone size: once; CDR3 length: 16; D gene: TRBD2; V gene: TRBV11-3; J gene: TRBJ2-2; CDR3 protein: CASSPEGGRGTGELFF; CDR3 DNA: TGTGCCAGCAGCCCTGAGGGCGGGAGGGGCACCGGGGAGCTGTTTTTT
clone size: NA; CDR3 length: 14; D gene: NA; V gene: TRBV6-1; J gene: TRBJ2-7; CDR3 protein: CASKSEGATYEQYF; CDR3 DNA: TGTGCCAGCAAAAGTGAAGGGGCCACCTACGAGCAGTACTTC
clone size: NA; CDR3 length: 16; D gene: NA; V gene: TRBV12-5; J gene: TRBJ1-2; CDR3 protein: CASGQPSGQGDYGYTF; CDR3 DNA: TGTGCTAGTGGCCAACCTTCCGGGCAGGGAGACTATGGCTACACCTTC
clone size: NA; CDR3 length: 18; D gene: TRBD1; V gene: TRBV2; J gene: TRBJ1-6; CDR3 protein: CASTGRDRSNSYNSPLHF; CDR3 DNA: TGTGCCAGCACCGGAAGGGACAGGTCAAACTCCTATAATTCACCCCTCCACTTT
clone size: NA; CDR3 length: 15; D gene: TRBD1; V gene: TRBV7-9; J gene: TRBJ2-1; CDR3 protein: CASSLWGTDHNEQFF; CDR3 DNA: TGTGCCAGCAGCTTATGGGGGACAGACCACAATGAGCAGTTCTTC
clone size: NA; CDR3 length: 13; D gene: NA; V gene: TRBV10-3; J gene: TRBJ1-1; CDR3 protein: CAIKGGERTEAFF; CDR3 DNA: TGTGCCATCAAAGGGGGAGAACGGACTGAAGCTTTCTTT
clone size: NA; CDR3 length: 16; D gene: TRBD2; V gene: TRBV5-1; J gene: TRBJ2-7; CDR3 protein: CASSLVLAGGFHEQYF; CDR3 DNA: TGCGCCAGCAGCTTGGTACTAGCGGGAGGCTTCCACGAGCAGTACTTC
clone size: NA; CDR3 length: 17; D gene: TRBD2; V gene: TRBV9; J gene: TRBJ2-3; CDR3 protein: CASSPPTSGGAGDTQYF; CDR3 DNA: TGTGCCAGCAGCCCGCCGACTAGCGGGGGGGCAGGAGATACGCAGTATTTT
clone size: NA; CDR3 length: 18; D gene: TRBD1; V gene: TRBV7-9; J gene: TRBJ1-3; CDR3 protein: CASSFHLTWDRTRSTIYF; CDR3 DNA: TGTGCCAGCAGCTTCCACCTTACCTGGGACAGGACGAGATCCACCATATATTTT
clone size: NA; CDR3 length: 13; D gene: NA; V gene: TRBV19; J gene: TRBJ1-2; CDR3 protein: CASSIDLLYGYTF; CDR3 DNA: TGTGCCAGTAGTATAGATCTCCTCTATGGCTACACCTTC
clone size: NA; CDR3 length: 16; D gene: NA; V gene: TRBV7-2; J gene: TRBJ1-2; CDR3 protein: CASSLPVHTANYGYTF; CDR3 DNA: TGTGCCAGCAGCCTCCCTGTGCACACAGCTAACTATGGCTACACCTTC
clone size: NA; CDR3 length: 14; D gene: TRBD2; V gene: TRBV29-1; J gene: TRBJ2-5; CDR3 protein: CSVDQSLAGETQYF; CDR3 DNA: TGCAGCGTTGACCAAAGTCTAGCGGGAGAGACCCAGTACTTC
clone size: once; CDR3 length: 13; D gene: NA; V gene: TRBV5-1; J gene: TRBJ1-3; CDR3 protein: CASSVNSGNTIYF; CDR3 DNA: TGCGCCAGCAGCGTTAACTCTGGAAACACCATATATTTT
clone size: few; CDR3 length: 16; D gene: NA; V gene: TRBV4-1; J gene: TRBJ2-3; CDR3 protein: CASSQRAEGSTDTQYF; CDR3 DNA: TGCGCCAGCAGCCAAAGGGCGGAGGGAAGCACAGATACGCAGTATTTT
clone size: NA; CDR3 length: 16; D gene: TRBD1; V gene: TRBV19; J gene: TRBJ1-2; CDR3 protein: CASKPTGALRSYGYTF; CDR3 DNA: TGTGCCAGTAAACCTACAGGGGCACTCAGGAGCTATGGCTACACCTTC
clone size: NA; CDR3 length: 17; D gene: NA; V gene: TRBV6-1; J gene: TRBJ2-3; CDR3 protein: CASSDPDGTGSFWRQYF; CDR3 DNA: TGTGCCAGCAGTGATCCGGACGGGACTGGTTCCTTTTGGAGGCAGTATTTT
clone size: NA; CDR3 length: 17; D gene: TRBD2; V gene: TRBV7-2; J gene: TRBJ2-5; CDR3 protein: CASSLVARGELQETQYF; CDR3 DNA: TGTGCCAGCAGCTTAGTAGCCCGGGGGGAACTCCAAGAGACCCAGTACTTC
clone size: NA; CDR3 length: 15; D gene: NA; V gene: TRBV6-1; J gene: TRBJ2-6; CDR3 protein: CASSAQYSGANVLTF; CDR3 DNA: TGTGCCAGCAGTGCCCAGTACTCTGGGGCCAACGTCCTGACTTTC
clone size: NA; CDR3 length: 20; D gene: TRBD2; V gene: TRBV4-2; J gene: TRBJ2-7; CDR3 protein: CASSHYYWTSGNGGTYEQYF; CDR3 DNA: TGTGCCAGCAGCCACTATTATTGGACTAGCGGGAACGGAGGGACCTACGAGCAGTACTTC
clone size: NA; CDR3 length: 15; D gene: NA; V gene: TRBV5-6; J gene: TRBJ1-1; CDR3 protein: CASSPRGPVYTEAFF; CDR3 DNA: TGTGCCAGCAGCCCGAGGGGACCCGTTTACACTGAAGCTTTCTTT
clone size: NA; CDR3 length: 15; D gene: TRBD2; V gene: TRBV5-4; J gene: TRBJ2-7; CDR3 protein: CASSLAGGGRYEQYF; CDR3 DNA: TGTGCCAGCAGCTTGGCGGGGGGTGGTCGCTACGAGCAGTACTTC
clone size: NA; CDR3 length: 14; D gene: NA; V gene: TRBV5-1; J gene: TRBJ1-2; CDR3 protein: CASSWSGPNYGYTF; CDR3 DNA: TGCGCCAGCAGCTGGTCCGGACCTAACTATGGCTACACCTTC